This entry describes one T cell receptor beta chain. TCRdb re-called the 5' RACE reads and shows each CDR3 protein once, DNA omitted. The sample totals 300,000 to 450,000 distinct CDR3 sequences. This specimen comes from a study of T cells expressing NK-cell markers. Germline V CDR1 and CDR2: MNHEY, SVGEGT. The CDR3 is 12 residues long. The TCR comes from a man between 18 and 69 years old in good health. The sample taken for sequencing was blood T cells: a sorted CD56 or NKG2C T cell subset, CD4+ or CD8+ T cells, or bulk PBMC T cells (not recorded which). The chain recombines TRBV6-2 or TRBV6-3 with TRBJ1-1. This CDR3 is CASSYIGTEAFF.